The 14 T cell receptor beta chains below come from one sample, sequenced in a study of OX40 agonist ivuxolimab in advanced cancers. Sequencing was performed with immunoSEQ multiplex PCR; in TCRdb, only in-frame clones are kept and a portion is missing. Here the sample spans tens of thousands of clones, 65% to 85% being singletons. Material: CD4+ or CD8+ T cells sorted from blood, obtained in a trial of the OX40 agonist ivuxolimab. The source of these receptors is an adult with an advanced solid tumor such as melanoma, head and neck, liver or kidney cancer.

The V and J genes are TRBV7-9 and TRBJ1-5; perhaps TRBD1 as D (5 bases). Between the trimmed V and J ends, which lost 2 bases and 4 bases, there was a span of 15 bases. Germline V gives CDR1 SEHNR, CDR2 FQNEAQ (reference sequence). The CDR3 is 16 amino acids. CDR3 loop: CASSLFGGGRNQPQHF. CDR3 nucleotides: TGTGCCAGCAGCTTATTTGGGGGAGGCAGAAATCAGCCCCAGCATTTT.

The CDR3 DNA reads as TGTGCCAGCAGTTCTACCGGGACGCTGCAGTTCTTC. It encodes CASSSTGTLQFF. The V and J genes are TRBV7-9 and TRBJ2-1, with D perhaps given as TRBD1 or TRBD2 (5 bases each). This CDR3 contains 12 residues. Germline V lookup: CDR1 SEHNR, CDR2 FQNEAQ (reference sequence). V gave up 6 bases and J gave up 12 bases, with 15 bases separating them.

This clone was counted a single time. The chain links TRBV7-8 to TRBJ1-2, with 7 bases matching TRBD1. In germline, CDR1 is SGHVS, CDR2 FQNEAQ. CDR3 length equals 14 residues. Losses at the gene ends were 5 bases for V and 0 bases for J; bases not matched to a gene: 3. The CDR3 DNA sequence: TGTGCCAGCAGCGAGGGACAGCCTAACTATGGCTACACCTTC. Its protein product is CASSEGQPNYGYTF.

The chain has TRBV6-4 and TRBJ2-2; D may match TRBD1 or TRBD2 (6 bases each). CDR3 size: 14 residues. V was clipped by 4 bases and J by 5 bases, with 11 bases between them. Per germline, CDR1 MRHNA and CDR2 SNTAGT. This CDR3 is CASSVRGRTGELFF. CDR3 bases: TGTGCCAGCAGTGTTCGGGGGCGAACCGGGGAGCTGTTTTTT.

A few counts support this clone. The chain carries TRBV4-1 and TRBJ1-4; D unclear. This CDR3 has 17 amino acids. Trimming cost V 0 bases and J 8 bases, with 19 bases left between them. Germline V gene data show CDR1 as MGHRA and CDR2 as YSYEKL. The CDR3 sequence is CASSQDFPGRVGEKLFF. CDR3 bases: TGCGCCAGCAGCCAAGATTTCCCGGGGAGGGTTGGGGAAAAACTGTTTTTT.

The chain joins TRBV7-9 to TRBJ1-1; no definite D call. The CDR3 has 14 amino acids. Per germline, CDR1 SEHNR and CDR2 FQNEAQ (reference sequence). V was shortened by 6 bases and J by 1 base, with 12 bases between the two germline ends. The CDR3 region is CASSLGAGNTEAFF. CDR3 DNA sequence: TGTGCCAGCAGTCTGGGTGCAGGGAACACTGAAGCTTTCTTT.

The genes are TRBV4-1 and TRBJ1-4, with D tentatively TRBD1 (5 bases). Germline CDR1 is MGHRA and CDR2 is YSYEKL. The ends were cut back, 3 bases at V and 2 bases at J, with 13 bases in the middle. The CDR3 spans 16 residues. CDR3 nucleotides: TGCGCCAGCAGCCATCCCCCCAGGGCGACTAATGAAAAACTGTTTTTT. Translating gives CASSHPPRATNEKLFF.

V and J are TRBV2 and TRBJ2-5; D not certain. Germline V lookup: CDR1 SNHLY, CDR2 FYNNEI. V dropped 2 bases and J dropped 5 bases, with 12 bases sitting between them. The CDR3 is 14 amino acids. For the CDR3, the DNA is TGTGCCAGCAGTGAATCAGGAAGTGGGGAGACCCAGTACTTC. It specifies CASSESGSGETQYF.

The chain couples TRBV18 to TRBJ1-3; D call uncertain. Germline V gene lookup returns CDR1 KGHSH and CDR2 LQKENI. This CDR3 has 16 amino acids. V lost 3 bases and J 0 bases, leaving 12 bases between the germline ends. Written as DNA, the CDR3 is TGTGCCAGCTCACCCTTGAACACTGACTCTGGAAACACCATATATTTT. This gives the protein CASSPLNTDSGNTIYF.

The chain recombines TRBV7-9 with TRBJ1-2; D perhaps matches TRBD1 (6 bases). The germline V gene has CDR1 SEHNR and CDR2 FQNEAQ (reference sequence). This CDR3 is 14 amino acids long. Trimming cost V 6 bases and J 8 bases, with 19 bases left between them. CDR3: CASSQGRTGQGYTF. The CDR3, as DNA: TGTGCCAGCAGTCAAGGGAGAACAGGGCAGGGCTACACCTTC.

This clone occurred a few times. V usage is TRBV14 and J usage is TRBJ1-1; D call uncertain. Trimming took 3 bases from V and 9 from J, leaving 8 bases between them. The germline CDR1 and CDR2 sequences are SGHDN and FVKESK. The CDR3 is 11 residues long. The CDR3 loop reads CASSQMGKAFF. CDR3 DNA sequence: TGTGCCAGCAGCCAGATGGGGAAAGCTTTCTTT.

The chain employs TRBV5-6 and TRBJ2-2; no definite D call. In germline, CDR1 is SGHDT, CDR2 YYEEEE. The CDR3 is made up of 14 amino acids. Trimming took 3 bases from V and 5 from J, leaving 11 bases between them. CDR3 amino acids: CASSSDPITGELFF. In DNA form, the CDR3 reads TGTGCCAGCAGCTCAGACCCAATTACCGGGGAGCTGTTTTTT.

The gene calls are TRBV2 and TRBJ2-3, with D unclear. With 6 bases removed from V and 1 base from J, the gap between germline ends came to 14 bases. The CDR3 covers 15 residues. Germline CDR1 is SNHLY and CDR2 is FYNNEI. CDR3 nucleotide sequence: TGTGCCAGCAGCAAAGCAGGTGTGGGCACAGATACGCAGTATTTT. Its protein product is CASSKAGVGTDTQYF.

The J gene is TRBJ1-6, the V gene TRBV30; D is unresolved. This CDR3 contains 13 residues. CDR1 is GTSNPN and CDR2 is SVGIG in the germline V gene (reference sequence). V lost 4 bases to trimming and J lost 7 bases, with 11 bases between them. CDR3 sequence reads: CAWMDRNNSPLHF. The CDR3 DNA reads as TGTGCCTGGATGGATAGGAACAATTCACCCCTCCACTTT. Filled out from reference TRBV30 and TRBJ1-6, the complete variable domain reads SQTIHQWPATLVQPVGSPLSLECTVEGTSNPNLYWYRQAAGRGLQLLFYSVGIGQISSEVPQNLSASRPQDRQFILSSKKLLLSDSGFYLCAWMDRNNSPLHFGNGTRLTVT.